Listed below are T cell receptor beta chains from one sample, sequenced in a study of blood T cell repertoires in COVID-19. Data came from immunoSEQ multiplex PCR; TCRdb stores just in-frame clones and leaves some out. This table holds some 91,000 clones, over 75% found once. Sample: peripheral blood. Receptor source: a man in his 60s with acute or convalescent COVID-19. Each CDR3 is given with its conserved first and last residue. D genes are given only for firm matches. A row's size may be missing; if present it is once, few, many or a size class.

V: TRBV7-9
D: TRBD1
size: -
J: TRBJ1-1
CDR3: CASSLGQGNEAFF
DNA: TGTGCCAGCAGCTTAGGACAGGGGAATGAAGCTTTCTTT

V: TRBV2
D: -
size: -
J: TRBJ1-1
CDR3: CASSEVRGRGTEAFF
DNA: TGTGCCAGCAGTGAGGTGAGAGGGCGAGGAACTGAAGCTTTCTTT

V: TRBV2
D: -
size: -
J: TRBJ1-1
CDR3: CASSEVAGKVTEAFF
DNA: TGTGCCAGCAGTGAAGTGGCAGGGAAAGTAACTGAAGCTTTCTTT

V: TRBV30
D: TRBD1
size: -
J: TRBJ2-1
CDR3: CAWSRQGSFYNEQFF
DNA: TGTGCCTGGAGTCGACAGGGGAGTTTTTACAATGAGCAGTTCTTC

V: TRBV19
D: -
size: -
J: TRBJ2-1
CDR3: CASSTAGYQFF
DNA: TGTGCCAGTAGTACGGCGGGGTACCAGTTCTTC

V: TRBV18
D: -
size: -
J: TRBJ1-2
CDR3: CASSPDIGSNYGYTF
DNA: TGTGCCAGCTCACCCGACATAGGGAGTAACTATGGCTACACCTTC

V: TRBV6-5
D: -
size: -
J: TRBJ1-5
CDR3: CASRRESTSNQPQHF
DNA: TGTGCCAGCAGAAGGGAGTCCACGAGCAATCAGCCCCAGCATTTT

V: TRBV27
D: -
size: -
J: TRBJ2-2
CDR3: CASSLQVAGELFF
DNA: TGTGCCAGCAGTTTACAGGTAGCCGGGGAGCTGTTTTTT

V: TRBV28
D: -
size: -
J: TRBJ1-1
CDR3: CASSLVWGGNTEAFF
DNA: TGTGCCAGCAGTTTAGTGTGGGGGGGGAACACTGAAGCTTTCTTT

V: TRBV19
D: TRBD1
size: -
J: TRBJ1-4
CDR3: CASSSLDRVTNEKLFF
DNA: TGTGCCAGTAGTTCTCTCGACAGGGTAACTAATGAAAAACTGTTTTTT

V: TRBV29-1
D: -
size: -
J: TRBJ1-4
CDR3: CSVEDAQGEEKLFF
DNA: TGCAGCGTTGAAGATGCCCAGGGTGAGGAAAAACTGTTTTTT

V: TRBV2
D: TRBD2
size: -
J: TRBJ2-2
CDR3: CASRRTSGGMNTGELFF
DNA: TGTGCCAGCAGGAGGACTAGCGGGGGCATGAACACCGGGGAGCTGTTTTTT

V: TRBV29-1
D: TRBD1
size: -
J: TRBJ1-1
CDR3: CSVSGTGEAFF
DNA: TGCAGCGTGTCAGGGACAGGAGAAGCTTTCTTT

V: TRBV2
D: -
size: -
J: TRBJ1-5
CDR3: CASSDGQGRPQHF
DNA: TGTGCCAGCAGTGACGGCCAGGGAAGGCCCCAGCATTTT

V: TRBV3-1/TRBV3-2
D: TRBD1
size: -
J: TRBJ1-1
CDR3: CASSLPGQGRTEAFF
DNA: TGTGCCAGCAGCTTGCCGGGACAGGGAAGAACTGAAGCTTTCTTT

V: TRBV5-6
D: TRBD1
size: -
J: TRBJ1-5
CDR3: CASSYGTGNQPQHF
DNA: TGTGCCAGCAGCTATGGGACAGGGAATCAGCCCCAGCATTTT

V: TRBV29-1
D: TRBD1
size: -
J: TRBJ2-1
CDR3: CSVAGGQDYNEQFF
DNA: TGCAGCGTTGCGGGCGGACAGGACTACAATGAGCAGTTCTTC

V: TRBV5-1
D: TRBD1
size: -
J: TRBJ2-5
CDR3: CASSLEQGETQYF
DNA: TGCGCCAGCAGCTTGGAACAGGGGGAGACCCAGTACTTC

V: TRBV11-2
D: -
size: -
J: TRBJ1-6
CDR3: CASSLQALGQSNSPLHF
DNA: TGTGCCAGCAGCCTACAGGCCCTAGGACAGTCCAATTCACCCCTCCACTTT

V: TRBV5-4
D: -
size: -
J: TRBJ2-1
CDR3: CASSSRGTYNEQFF
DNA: TGTGCCAGCAGCTCCCGGGGTACCTACAATGAGCAGTTCTTC

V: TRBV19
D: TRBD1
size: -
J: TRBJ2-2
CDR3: CASSMGQAPAGELFF
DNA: TGTGCCAGTAGTATGGGACAGGCCCCGGCCGGGGAGCTGTTTTTT

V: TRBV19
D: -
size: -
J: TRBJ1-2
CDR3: CASSIDLSNYGYTF
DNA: TGTGCCAGTAGTATAGATCTTAGCAACTATGGCTACACCTTC

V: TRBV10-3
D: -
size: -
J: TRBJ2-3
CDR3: CAISELGSGTDTQYF
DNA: TGTGCCATCAGTGAGTTAGGGTCAGGGACAGATACGCAGTATTTT

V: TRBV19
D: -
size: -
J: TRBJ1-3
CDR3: CASSAGFSLSTIYF
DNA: TGTGCCAGTAGTGCGGGATTTAGCCTCAGCACCATATATTTT

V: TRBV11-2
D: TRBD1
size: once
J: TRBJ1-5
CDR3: CASSLQPGGNQPQHF
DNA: TGTGCCAGCAGCTTACAGCCAGGGGGGAATCAGCCCCAGCATTTT

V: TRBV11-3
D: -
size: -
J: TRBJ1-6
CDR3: CASSLGGVEGNSPLHF
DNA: TGTGCCAGCAGCTTAGGCGGGGTGGAGGGTAATTCACCCCTCCACTTT

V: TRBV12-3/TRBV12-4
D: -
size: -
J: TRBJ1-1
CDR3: CASSPVGGGAAFF
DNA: TGTGCCAGCAGTCCCGTCGGGGGGGGAGCAGCTTTCTTT

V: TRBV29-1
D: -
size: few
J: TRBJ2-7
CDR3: CSTGGDRENEQYF
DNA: TGCAGCACGGGGGGGGACAGGGAGAACGAGCAGTACTTC

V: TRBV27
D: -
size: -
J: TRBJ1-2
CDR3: CASSLNGAELNYGYTF
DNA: TGTGCCAGCAGTTTAAATGGGGCAGAACTTAACTATGGCTACACCTTC

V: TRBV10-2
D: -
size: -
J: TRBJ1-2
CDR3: CASSESEGAGYTF
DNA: TGCGCCAGCAGTGAGTCGGAGGGTGCCGGCTACACCTTC

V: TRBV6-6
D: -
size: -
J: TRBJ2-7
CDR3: CASSRLRGLWTYEQYF
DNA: TGTGCCAGCAGTCGACTAAGGGGCCTCTGGACCTACGAGCAGTACTTC

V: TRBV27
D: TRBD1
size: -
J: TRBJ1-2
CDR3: CASSLSLAGGYGYTF
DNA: TGTGCCAGCAGTTTATCCCTAGCAGGGGGGTATGGCTACACCTTC

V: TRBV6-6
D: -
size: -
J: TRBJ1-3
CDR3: CASRPRTDGNTIYF
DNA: TGTGCCAGCAGACCTCGGACAGATGGAAACACCATATATTTT

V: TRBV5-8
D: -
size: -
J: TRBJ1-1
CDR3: CASSLQGTGTEAFF
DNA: TGTGCCAGCAGCCTGCAGGGGACGGGGACTGAAGCTTTCTTT

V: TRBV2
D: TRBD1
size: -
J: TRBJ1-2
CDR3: CASRTGDTPSYGYTF
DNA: TGTGCCAGCAGGACAGGGGATACCCCCTCCTATGGCTACACCTTC

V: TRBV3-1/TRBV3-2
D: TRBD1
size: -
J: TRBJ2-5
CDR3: CASSLSGTGVGETQYF
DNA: TGTGCCAGCAGCCTATCCGGGACAGGGGTAGGGGAGACCCAGTACTTC

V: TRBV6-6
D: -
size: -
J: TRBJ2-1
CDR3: CASSPGTTSSYNEQFF
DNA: TGTGCCAGCAGTCCCGGGACAACGAGCTCCTACAATGAGCAGTTCTTC

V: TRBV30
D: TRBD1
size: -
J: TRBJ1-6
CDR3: CAWATGYNSPLHF
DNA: TGTGCCTGGGCGACAGGGTATAATTCACCCCTCCACTTT

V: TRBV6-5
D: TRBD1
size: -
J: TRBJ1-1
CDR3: CASSSQGARNTEAFF
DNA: TGTGCCAGCAGCAGCCAGGGGGCGCGTAACACTGAAGCTTTCTTT

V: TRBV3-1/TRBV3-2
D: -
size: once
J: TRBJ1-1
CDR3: CASSQGGRGTEAFF
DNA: TGTGCCAGCAGCCAAGGCGGAAGAGGGACTGAAGCTTTCTTT

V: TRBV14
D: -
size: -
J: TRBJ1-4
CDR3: CASSRGGGEKLFF
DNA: TGTGCCAGCTCAAGGGGCGGGGGAGAAAAACTGTTTTTT

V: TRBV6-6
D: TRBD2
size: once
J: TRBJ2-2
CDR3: CASSPQSGGDTGELFF
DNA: TGTGCCAGCAGCCCACAAAGCGGGGGGGACACCGGGGAGCTGTTTTTT

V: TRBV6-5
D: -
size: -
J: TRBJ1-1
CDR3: CASSHTFGGNTEAFF
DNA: TGTGCCAGCAGCCACACATTCGGCGGGAACACTGAAGCTTTCTTT